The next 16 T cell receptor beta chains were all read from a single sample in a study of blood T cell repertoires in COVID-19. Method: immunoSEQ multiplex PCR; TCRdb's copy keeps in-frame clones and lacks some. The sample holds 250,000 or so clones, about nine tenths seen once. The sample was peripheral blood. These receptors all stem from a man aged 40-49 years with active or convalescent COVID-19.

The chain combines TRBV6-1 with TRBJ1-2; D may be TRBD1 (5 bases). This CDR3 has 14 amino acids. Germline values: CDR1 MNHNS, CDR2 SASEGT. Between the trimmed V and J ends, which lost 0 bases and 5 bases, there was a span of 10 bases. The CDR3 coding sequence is TGTGCCAGCAGTGAAGCGGTCAGGGAATATGGCTACACCTTC. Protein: CASSEAVREYGYTF.

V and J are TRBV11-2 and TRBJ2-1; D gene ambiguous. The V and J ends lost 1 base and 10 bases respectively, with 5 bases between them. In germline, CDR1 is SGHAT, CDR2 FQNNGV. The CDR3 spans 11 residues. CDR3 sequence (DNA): TGTGCCAGCAGCTTAGGGGCGGAGCAGTTCTTC. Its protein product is CASSLGAEQFF.

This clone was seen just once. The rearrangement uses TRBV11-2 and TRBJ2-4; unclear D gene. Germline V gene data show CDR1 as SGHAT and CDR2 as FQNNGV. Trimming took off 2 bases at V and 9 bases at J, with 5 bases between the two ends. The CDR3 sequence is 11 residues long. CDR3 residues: CASSLTGIQYF. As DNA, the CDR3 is TGTGCCAGCAGCTTAACCGGCATTCAGTACTTC.

The CDR3 DNA follows: TGCGCCAGCAGTCATCGGGAAAAAAATAGCACAGATACGCAGTATTTT. It is translated as CASSHREKNSTDTQYF. This chain links TRBV23-1 with TRBJ2-3, with a possible D match to TRBD2 (5 bases). TRBV23-1 is annotated as an ORF whose role is uncertain. V was clipped by 3 bases and J by 0 bases, with 13 bases between them. CDR3 size: 16 residues.

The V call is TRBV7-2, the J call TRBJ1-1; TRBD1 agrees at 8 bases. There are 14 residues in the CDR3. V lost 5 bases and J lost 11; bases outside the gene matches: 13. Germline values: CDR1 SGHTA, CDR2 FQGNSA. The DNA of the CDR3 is TGTGCCAGCAGCCCAGGGCAGGGGGCGATTAGGGCTTTCTTT. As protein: CASSPGQGAIRAFF.

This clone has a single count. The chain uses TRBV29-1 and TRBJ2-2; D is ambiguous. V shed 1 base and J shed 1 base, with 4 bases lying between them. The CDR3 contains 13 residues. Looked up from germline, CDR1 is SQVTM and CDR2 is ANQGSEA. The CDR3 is CSVEVVNTGELFF. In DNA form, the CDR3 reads TGCAGCGTTGAAGTCGTGAACACCGGGGAGCTGTTTTTT.

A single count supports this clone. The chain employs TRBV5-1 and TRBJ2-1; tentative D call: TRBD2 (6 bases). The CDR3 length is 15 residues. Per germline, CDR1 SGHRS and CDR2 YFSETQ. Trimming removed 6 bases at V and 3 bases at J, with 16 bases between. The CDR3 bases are TGCGCCAGCAAAAATTCGGGAGCTGACTACAATGAGCAGTTCTTC. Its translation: CASKNSGADYNEQFF.

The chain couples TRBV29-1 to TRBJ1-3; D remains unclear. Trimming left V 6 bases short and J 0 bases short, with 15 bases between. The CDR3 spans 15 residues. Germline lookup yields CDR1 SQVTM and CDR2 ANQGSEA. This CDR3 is CSVGSEEGSGNTIYF. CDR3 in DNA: TGCAGCGTAGGTAGTGAGGAAGGCTCTGGAAACACCATATATTTT.

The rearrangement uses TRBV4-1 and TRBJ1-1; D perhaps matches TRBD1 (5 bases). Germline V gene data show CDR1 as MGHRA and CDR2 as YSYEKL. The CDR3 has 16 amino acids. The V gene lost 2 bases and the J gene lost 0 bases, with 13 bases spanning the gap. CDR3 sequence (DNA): TGCGCCAGCAGCCAAACCCTTGGGGGGATGAACACTGAAGCTTTCTTT. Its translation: CASSQTLGGMNTEAFF.

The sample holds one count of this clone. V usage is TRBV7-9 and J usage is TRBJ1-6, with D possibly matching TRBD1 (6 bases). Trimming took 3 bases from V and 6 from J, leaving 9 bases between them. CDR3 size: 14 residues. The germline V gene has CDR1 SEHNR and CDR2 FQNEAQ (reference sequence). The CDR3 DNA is TGTGCCAGCAGCTTGGACAGCTTTAATTCACCCCTCCACTTT. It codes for CASSLDSFNSPLHF. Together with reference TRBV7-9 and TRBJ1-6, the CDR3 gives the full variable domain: DTGVSQNPRHKITKRGQNVTFRCDPISEHNRLYWYRQTLGQGPEFLTYFQNEAQLEKSRLLSDRFSAERPKGSFSTLEIQRTEQGDSAMYLCASSLDSFNSPLHFGNGTRLTVT.

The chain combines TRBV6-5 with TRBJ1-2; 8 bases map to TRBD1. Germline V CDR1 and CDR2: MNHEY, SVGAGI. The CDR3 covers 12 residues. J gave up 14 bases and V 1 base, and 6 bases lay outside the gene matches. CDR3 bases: TGTGCCAGCAGTTACTGGACAGGGTATTTGACCTTC. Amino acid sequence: CASSYWTGYLTF.

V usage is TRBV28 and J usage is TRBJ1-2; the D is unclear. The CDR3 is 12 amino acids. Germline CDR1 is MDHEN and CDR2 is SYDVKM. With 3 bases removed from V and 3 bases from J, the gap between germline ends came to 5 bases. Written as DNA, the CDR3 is TGTGCCAGCAGTTTTCAGTACTATGGCTACACCTTC. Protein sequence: CASSFQYYGYTF.

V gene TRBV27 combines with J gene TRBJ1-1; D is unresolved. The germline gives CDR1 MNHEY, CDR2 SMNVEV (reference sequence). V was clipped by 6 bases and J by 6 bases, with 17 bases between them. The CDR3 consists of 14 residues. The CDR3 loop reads CASSQVAGTAEAFF. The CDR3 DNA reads TGTGCCAGCAGCCAGGTGGCCGGTACCGCTGAAGCTTTCTTT.

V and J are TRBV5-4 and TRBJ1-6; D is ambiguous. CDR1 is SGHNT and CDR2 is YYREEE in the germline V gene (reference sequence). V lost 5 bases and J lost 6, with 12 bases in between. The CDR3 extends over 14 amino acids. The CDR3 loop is CASSLGVSNSPLHF. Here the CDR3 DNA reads TGTGCCAGCAGTCTCGGTGTGTCTAATTCACCCCTCCACTTT.

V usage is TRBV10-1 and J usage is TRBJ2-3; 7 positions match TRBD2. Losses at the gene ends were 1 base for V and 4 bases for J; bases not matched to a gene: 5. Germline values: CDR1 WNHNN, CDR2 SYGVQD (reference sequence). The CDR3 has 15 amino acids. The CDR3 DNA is TGCGCCAGCAGTGAGTATAACGGGAGGCCAGATACGCAGTATTTT. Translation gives CASSEYNGRPDTQYF.

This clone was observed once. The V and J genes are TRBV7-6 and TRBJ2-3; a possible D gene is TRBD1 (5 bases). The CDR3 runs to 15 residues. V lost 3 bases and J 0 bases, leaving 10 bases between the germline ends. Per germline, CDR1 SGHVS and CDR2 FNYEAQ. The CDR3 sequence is CASSLGLYSTDTQYF. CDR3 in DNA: TGTGCCAGCAGCTTGGGGCTCTACAGCACAGATACGCAGTATTTT.